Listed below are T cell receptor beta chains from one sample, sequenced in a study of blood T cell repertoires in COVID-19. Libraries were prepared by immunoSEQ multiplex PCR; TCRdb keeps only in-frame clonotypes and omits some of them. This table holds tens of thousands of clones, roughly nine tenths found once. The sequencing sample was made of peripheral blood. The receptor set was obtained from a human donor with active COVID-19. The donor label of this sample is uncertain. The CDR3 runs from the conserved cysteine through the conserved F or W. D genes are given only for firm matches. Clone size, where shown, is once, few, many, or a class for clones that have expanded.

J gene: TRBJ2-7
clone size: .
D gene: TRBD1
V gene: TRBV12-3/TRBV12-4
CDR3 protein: CASRPGTGGEQYF
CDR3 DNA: TGTGCCAGCAGGCCTGGGACAGGGGGCGAGCAGTACTTC

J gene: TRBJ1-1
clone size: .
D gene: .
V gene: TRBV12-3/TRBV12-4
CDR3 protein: CASSLSGNTEAFF
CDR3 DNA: TGTGCCAGCAGTTTGTCAGGGAACACTGAAGCTTTCTTT

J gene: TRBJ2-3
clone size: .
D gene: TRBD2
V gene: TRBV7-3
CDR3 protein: CASSFLGGGTDTQYF
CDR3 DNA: TGTGCCAGCAGCTTTCTCGGCGGGGGGACGGATACGCAGTATTTT

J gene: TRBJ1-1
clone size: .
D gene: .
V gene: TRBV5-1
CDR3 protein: CASMEQGLNTEAFF
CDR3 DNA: TGCGCCAGCATGGAGCAGGGTCTAAACACTGAAGCTTTCTTT

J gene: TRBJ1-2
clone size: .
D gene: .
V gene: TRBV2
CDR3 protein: CASRSRQVNNYGYTF
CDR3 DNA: TGTGCCAGCAGATCGCGACAGGTGAATAACTATGGCTACACCTTC

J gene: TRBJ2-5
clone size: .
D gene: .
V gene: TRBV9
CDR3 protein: CASSVAPSVTETQYF
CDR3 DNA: TGTGCCAGCAGCGTAGCCCCCAGCGTGACAGAGACCCAGTACTTC

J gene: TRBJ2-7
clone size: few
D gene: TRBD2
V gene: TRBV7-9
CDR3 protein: CASSYITGTSSYEQYF
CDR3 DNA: TGTGCCAGCAGCTACATAACCGGGACTAGTTCCTACGAGCAGTACTTC

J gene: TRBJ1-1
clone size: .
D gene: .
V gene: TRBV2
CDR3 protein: CASSEALNRNTEAFF
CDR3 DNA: TGTGCCAGCAGTGAAGCGCTGAACAGGAACACTGAAGCTTTCTTT

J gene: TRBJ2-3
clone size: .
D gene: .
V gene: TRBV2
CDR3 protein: CASSEQGQSTDTQYF
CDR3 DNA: TGTGCCAGCAGTGAGCAGGGACAAAGCACAGATACGCAGTATTTT

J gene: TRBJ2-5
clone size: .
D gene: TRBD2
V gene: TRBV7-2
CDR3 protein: CASSPRRGGEKTQYF
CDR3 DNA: TGTGCCAGCAGCCCACGAAGGGGAGGGGAGAAGACCCAGTACTTC

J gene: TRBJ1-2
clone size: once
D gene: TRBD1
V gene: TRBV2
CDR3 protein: CASSNDRVNYGYTF
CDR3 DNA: TGTGCCAGCAGTAACGACAGGGTCAACTATGGCTACACCTTC

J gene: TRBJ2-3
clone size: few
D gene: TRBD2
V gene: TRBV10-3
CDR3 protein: CAISRTSGGSTDTQYF
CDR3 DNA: TGTGCCATCAGTCGGACTAGCGGGGGGTCCACAGATACGCAGTATTTT